This TCR beta chain came from a study of T cell repertoires in cytomegalovirus infection. General study findings and limits: What dominated the ex vivo response were HLA-C-restricted CMV-specific TCR beta clonotypes.

MiXCR, applied by TCRdb to the reads, yields one record per CDR3 protein. The table records around 900,000 distinct CDR3 sequences, around 30% of them present only once. This clonotype showed up just a few times. What it binds is not known. The sequences come from cultured CD8+ T cells from PBMCs, collected from culture after CMV antigen stimulation. The sequence was obtained from a human donor in good health (CMV status not recorded). Some clones in this sample may be carry-over from other donors' samples.

The CDR3 DNA is TGTGCCAGCAGTTACGAGGCGGGGGGGCACAATGAGCAGTTCTTC. It codes for CASSYEAGGHNEQFF. The chain has TRBV6-5 and TRBJ2-1; 9 bases line up with TRBD2. The CDR3 loop spans 15 amino acids. CDR1 is MNHEY and CDR2 is SVGAGI in the germline V gene. Trimming at V came to 2 bases and at J to 5 bases, leaving 4 bases not matched to a gene.